Listed below are T cell receptor beta chains from one sample, sequenced in a study of blood T cell repertoires in COVID-19. The method was immunoSEQ multiplex PCR; TCRdb's version includes in-frame clones alone and lacks a portion of them. This repertoire shows 250,000 or so clones, around four fifths found once; its top ten account for under 5.5%. Input material: peripheral blood. Every receptor here comes from a man aged 55-75 years with acute or convalescent COVID-19. CDR3s include the opening cysteine and the closing phenylalanine or tryptophan.

TRBV3-1/TRBV3-2	TRBJ2-7	CASRGGGALQYF
TRBV19	TRBJ2-4	CASSPGDYLRTIAKNIQYF
TRBV6-1	TRBJ2-7	CASSEAFFGGPSYEQYF
TRBV30	TRBJ2-3	CAWTGTSGTPTDTQYF
TRBV5-1	TRBJ2-1	CASSSPGQGMREQFF
TRBV5-6	TRBJ2-2	CASRRGGSDTGELFF
TRBV18	TRBJ2-1	CASSPQGLAGVGEQFF
TRBV19	TRBJ2-7	CATRYRQGAYEQYF
TRBV10-3	TRBJ1-2	CAIRTGTTVGYTF
TRBV19	TRBJ2-1	CASSIGQGVSYNEQFF
TRBV7-6	TRBJ2-1	CASSWSGTSGGAFNEQFF
TRBV7-3	TRBJ2-1	CASSLSANNEQFF
TRBV14	TRBJ1-2	CASSEGPGWMYGYTF
TRBV6-1	TRBJ1-4	CASSEALGATNEKLFF
TRBV6-5	TRBJ2-3	CASSYHLDRNDDTQYF
TRBV7-9	TRBJ1-1	CASSLETGGTEAFF
TRBV7-2	TRBJ1-3	CASSPTGVDGNTIYF
TRBV18	TRBJ2-5	CASSLQYQETQYF
TRBV5-1	TRBJ2-7	CASSASPSSYEQYF
TRBV7-2	TRBJ1-3	CASSYTGNSGNTIYF
TRBV16	TRBJ1-5	CASSQNRGGQPQHF
TRBV7-2	TRBJ2-5	CASSFGLQTETQYF
TRBV29-1	TRBJ1-4	CSVLSGTGVEKLFF
TRBV7-6	TRBJ1-2	CASSQREGRGYTF
TRBV10-3	TRBJ2-1	CAISPGTGEDEQFF
TRBV6-5	TRBJ2-7	CASSSPGYEQYF
TRBV5-1	TRBJ2-7	CASHPGQGAYEQYF
TRBV5-1	TRBJ2-1	CASSLIENEQFF
TRBV18	TRBJ2-1	CASSPFKGVAGDEQFF
TRBV7-2	TRBJ1-2	CASSLDRGYGYTF
TRBV6-5	TRBJ1-2	CASTSWGGPHYGYTF
TRBV10-2	TRBJ2-7	CATQSTYEQYF
TRBV7-2	TRBJ2-2	CASSLYRANTGELFF
TRBV18	TRBJ2-7	CASSEGTGDYEQYF
TRBV7-2	TRBJ2-5	CASSLGGLGPQETQYF
TRBV3-1/TRBV3-2	TRBJ1-2	CASSRQGAGGYTF
TRBV5-1	TRBJ2-7	CASSLAGETPYEQYF
TRBV7-9	TRBJ2-3	CASSSQQVGTKGNTQYF
TRBV9	TRBJ2-7	CASSVGGSTYEQYF
TRBV29-1	TRBJ1-1	CGSSGVHGTEAFF
TRBV28	TRBJ2-7	CASSPPRYEQYF
TRBV7-9	TRBJ2-1	CASSPGPGVNNEQFF
TRBV3-1/TRBV3-2	TRBJ2-7	CASSQLAGGSWEQYF
TRBV3-1/TRBV3-2	TRBJ1-3	CASSQRLEVGGNTIYF
TRBV2	TRBJ2-6	CASSDTSRLNSGANVLTF